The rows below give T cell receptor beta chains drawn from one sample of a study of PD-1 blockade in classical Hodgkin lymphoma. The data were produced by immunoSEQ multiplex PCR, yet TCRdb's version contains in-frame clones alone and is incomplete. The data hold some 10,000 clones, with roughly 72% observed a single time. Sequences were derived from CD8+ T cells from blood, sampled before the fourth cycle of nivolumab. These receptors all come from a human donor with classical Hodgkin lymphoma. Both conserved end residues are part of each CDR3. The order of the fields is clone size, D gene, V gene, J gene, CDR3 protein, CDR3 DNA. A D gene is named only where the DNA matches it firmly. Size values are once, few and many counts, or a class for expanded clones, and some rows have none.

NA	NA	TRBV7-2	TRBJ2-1	CASSHRDRTRGEQFF	TGTGCCAGCAGCCACCGGGACAGGACGCGGGGGGAGCAGTTCTTC
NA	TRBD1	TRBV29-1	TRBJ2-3	CSVEGQGITDTQYF	TGCAGCGTTGAAGGACAGGGCATCACAGATACGCAGTATTTT
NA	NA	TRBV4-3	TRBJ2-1	CASSQENPYYSYNEQFF	TGCGCCAGCAGCCAAGAGAACCCCTACTACTCCTACAATGAGCAGTTCTTC
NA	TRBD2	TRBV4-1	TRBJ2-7	CASSLAPAGGPGEQYF	TGCGCCAGCAGCCTAGCGCCAGCGGGGGGGCCGGGCGAGCAGTACTTC
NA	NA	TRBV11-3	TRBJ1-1	CASSPYPRGRTEAFF	TGTGCCAGCAGCCCCTACCCGCGGGGAAGGACTGAAGCTTTCTTT
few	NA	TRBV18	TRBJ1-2	CASSPPGHENYGYTF	TGTGCCAGCTCACCACCGGGACACGAAAACTATGGCTACACCTTC
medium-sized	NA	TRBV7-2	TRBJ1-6	CASSLGSFYNSPLHF	TGTGCCAGCAGCTTAGGCAGCTTCTATAATTCACCCCTCCACTTT
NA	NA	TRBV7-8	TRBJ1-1	CASSLEGVTEAFF	TGTGCCAGCAGCTTAGAAGGAGTCACTGAAGCTTTCTTT
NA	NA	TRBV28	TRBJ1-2	CASMDPGTLIYGYTF	TGTGCCAGCATGGACCCTGGGACCCTGATCTATGGCTACACCTTC
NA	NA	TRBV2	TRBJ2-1	CASSGIEYPIYNEQFF	TGTGCCAGCAGTGGGATCGAATACCCGATTTACAATGAGCAGTTCTTC
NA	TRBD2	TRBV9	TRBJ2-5	CASSFGTSGRNQETQYF	TGTGCCAGCAGCTTCGGGACTAGCGGGAGGAACCAAGAGACCCAGTACTTC
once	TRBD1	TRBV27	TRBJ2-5	CASSYRGGETQYF	TGTGCCAGCAGTTACAGGGGCGGGGAGACCCAGTACTTC
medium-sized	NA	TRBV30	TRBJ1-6	CAWSTGYNSPLHF	TGTGCCTGGAGTACTGGGTATAATTCACCCCTCCACTTT
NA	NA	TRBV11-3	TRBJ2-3	CASSSRDFTDTQYF	TGTGCCAGCAGCTCCCGGGACTTCACAGATACGCAGTATTTT
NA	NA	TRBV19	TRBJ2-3	CASRFGTSPDTQYF	TGTGCCAGTAGGTTCGGTACTAGCCCGGATACGCAGTATTTT